What follows are 27 T cell receptor beta chains derived from one specimen sequenced in a study of T cell changes during pregnancy in multiple sclerosis. Method: immunoSEQ multiplex PCR; TCRdb's copy keeps in-frame clones and lacks some. The sample yields approximately 110,000 clones, about nine tenths seen once. Sequencing used peripheral blood, obtained after pregnancy. Receptor source: a female donor with multiple sclerosis, enrolled in a pregnancy study.

This sequence joins TRBV19 and TRBJ1-2; 8 positions agree with TRBD1. Trimming cost V 8 bases and J 2 bases; bases outside gene matches: 10. The length of the CDR3 is 15 residues. From germline, CDR1 is LNHDA and CDR2 SQIVND (reference sequence). CDR3 in amino acids: CASRPAGQVNYGYTF. CDR3 sequence (DNA): TGTGCCAGTCGGCCCGCGGGACAGGTAAACTATGGCTACACCTTC.

The chain joins TRBV5-6 to TRBJ2-6; D possibly corresponds to TRBD2 (6 bases). The V end was cut by 0 bases, the J end by 4 bases, with 17 bases between. The length of the CDR3 is 18 residues. Germline values: CDR1 SGHDT, CDR2 YYEEEE. The CDR3 spells CASSLGASAYSGANVLTF. The CDR3 nucleotides read TGTGCCAGCAGCTTGGGGGCTAGCGCATACTCAGGGGCCAACGTCCTGACTTTC.

This chain links TRBV14 with TRBJ1-1; 8 positions match TRBD1. The ends lost 5 bases at V and 5 bases at J; junction bases unmatched: 10. This CDR3 comprises 15 residues. Germline V gene lookup returns CDR1 SGHDN and CDR2 FVKESK. CDR3: CASSATTGDGTEAFF. CDR3 nucleotide sequence: TGTGCCAGCAGCGCAACGACAGGGGACGGAACTGAAGCTTTCTTT.

This clone was counted between two and nine times. The chain combines TRBV14 with TRBJ1-6; 9 bases agree with TRBD1. The germline CDR1 and CDR2 sequences are SGHDN and FVKESK. Trimming cost V 1 base and J 10 bases; bases outside gene matches: 5. The CDR3 loop spans 15 amino acids. In DNA, the CDR3 is TGTGCCAGCAGCCAAGCCGGGACAGGGACCTCACCCCTCCACTTT. It encodes CASSQAGTGTSPLHF.

The rearrangement links TRBV27 to TRBJ1-1; the D is unclear. This CDR3 comprises 13 residues. Germline lookup yields CDR1 MNHEY and CDR2 SMNVEV (reference sequence). Deletions cut 7 bases from V and 5 bases from J, with 14 bases between. The CDR3 nucleotides read TGTGCCAGCACCACCCTCGGGAGAACTGAAGCTTTCTTT. This translates into CASTTLGRTEAFF.

The gene calls are TRBV27 and TRBJ1-2, with D tentatively TRBD1 (5 bases). The CDR3 length is 13 residues. Germline V gene sequence: CDR1 MNHEY, CDR2 SMNVEV (reference sequence). Between the trimmed V and J ends, which lost 5 bases and 5 bases, there was a span of 12 bases. The chain's CDR3 is CASSTGTLYGYTF. The CDR3 DNA reads as TGTGCCAGCAGTACCGGGACTTTATATGGCTACACCTTC.

V is TRBV9 and J is TRBJ2-1; 10 nucleotides match TRBD2. The V segment lost 3 bases and the J segment 8 bases; nucleotides outside the gene matches: 8. This CDR3 spans 15 amino acids. Looked up from germline, CDR1 is SGDLS and CDR2 is YYNGEE. The CDR3 bases are TGTGCCAGCAGCGGTCCTAGCGGGGGCGTCGATGAGCAGTTCTTC. It specifies CASSGPSGGVDEQFF.

This clone came up once. The J gene is TRBJ2-1, the V gene TRBV15; 11 positions agree with TRBD1. The CDR3 extends over 21 amino acids. The V gene end was trimmed by 5 bases and the J gene end by 4 bases; junction bases not matched to a gene: 22. Germline values: CDR1 LNHNV, CDR2 YYDKDF (reference sequence). The CDR3 bases are TGTGCCACCAGCCCAACTGACGGACAGGGGGCGTACAGGGGTGAATACAATGAGCAGTTCTTC. Amino acids: CATSPTDGQGAYRGEYNEQFF.

This chain uses TRBV11-2 with TRBJ2-4; D is perhaps TRBD1 (6 bases). This CDR3 region has 16 residues. From germline, CDR1 is SGHAT and CDR2 FQNNGV. V dropped 4 bases and J dropped 1 base, with 14 bases sitting between them. This CDR3 reads CASSSSNQGAKNIQYF. The DNA for the CDR3 is TGTGCCAGCAGCTCCTCTAACCAGGGGGCCAAAAACATTCAGTACTTC.

Only one count was recorded for this clone. V is TRBV7-3 and J is TRBJ2-3, with D tentatively TRBD1 (6 bases). The CDR3 covers 15 residues. Deletions cut 0 bases from V and 11 bases from J, with 18 bases between. CDR1 SGHTA and CDR2 FQGTGA come from the germline V gene. The CDR3 loop reads CASSLTSGAPREQYF. As DNA, the CDR3 is TGTGCCAGCAGCTTAACATCAGGGGCTCCCCGGGAGCAGTATTTT.

The chain recombines TRBV28 with TRBJ1-2; 12 bases align to TRBD1. Per germline, CDR1 MDHEN and CDR2 SYDVKM. V lost 4 bases, J lost 5 bases, and 2 bases stayed unmatched. The length of the CDR3 is 14 residues. The CDR3 region is CASSSGQGAYGYTF. DNA of the CDR3: TGTGCCAGCAGTTCGGGACAGGGGGCATATGGCTACACCTTC.

This clone was seen once. This CDR3 reads CASSGRGGNSPLHF. CDR3 DNA sequence: TGTGCCAGCAGCGGACGAGGGGGAAATTCACCCCTCCACTTT. V usage is TRBV9 and J usage is TRBJ1-6; TRBD1 might be the D (6 bases). Germline-derived CDR1 and CDR2 are SGDLS and YYNGEE. The CDR3 sequence is 14 residues long. V lost 3 bases to trimming and J lost 7 bases, with 11 bases between them.

The chain joins TRBV4-1 to TRBJ1-5; weak D call: TRBD1 (6 bases). The V gene's germline CDR1 is MGHRA and CDR2 YSYEKL. Trimming shortened V by 4 bases and J by 1 base, and 8 bases separated the two germline ends. There are 14 residues in the CDR3. The CDR3 region is CASSPGASNQPQHF. CDR3 nucleotides: TGCGCCAGCAGCCCAGGGGCCAGCAATCAGCCCCAGCATTTT.

The chain links TRBV9 to TRBJ1-1; a possible D gene is TRBD1 (5 bases). In germline, CDR1 is SGDLS, CDR2 YYNGEE. The CDR3 covers 14 residues. Trimming stripped 4 bases from V and 1 base from J, with 11 bases between. CDR3 bases: TGTGCCAGCAGCTTGGGGCCGACGAACACTGAAGCTTTCTTT. Amino acid sequence: CASSLGPTNTEAFF.

V is TRBV5-4 and J is TRBJ1-1, with no clear D. Deletions cut 2 bases from V and 7 bases from J, with 12 bases between. Germline V gives CDR1 SGHNT, CDR2 YYREEE (reference sequence). The CDR3 extends over 13 amino acids. CDR3 nucleotides: TGTGCCAGCAGCTTACGAGAGAGCCATGAAGCTTTCTTT. Translated, it gives CASSLRESHEAFF.

The genes are TRBV27 and TRBJ2-7; D possibly corresponds to TRBD1 (6 bases). This CDR3 comprises 15 residues. Trimming took off 1 base at V and 2 bases at J, with 12 bases between the two ends. Per germline, CDR1 MNHEY and CDR2 SMNVEV (reference sequence). The CDR3 bases are TGTGCCAGCAGTTTATTTGGGGGCGATCCCTACGAGCAGTACTTC. Protein product: CASSLFGGDPYEQYF.

CDR3 loop: CASSYHSLFPGELFF. The CDR3 DNA follows: TGTGCCAGCAGCTATCACTCATTGTTCCCCGGGGAGCTGTTTTTT. This chain links TRBV5-6 with TRBJ2-2; D ambiguous. The CDR3 has 15 residues. Germline CDR1 is SGHDT and CDR2 is YYEEEE. V was cut by 3 bases and J by 6 bases, with 15 bases left in between.

The chain links TRBV5-6 to TRBJ2-2; 7 bases are shared with TRBD1. The germline V gene encodes CDR1 SGHDT and CDR2 YYEEEE. J gave up 5 bases and V 5 bases, and 9 bases lay outside the gene matches. This CDR3 is built from 15 residues. The CDR3 DNA reads TGTGCCAGCAGTTCCGGACAGGATGCTACCGGGGAGCTGTTTTTT. Translated: CASSSGQDATGELFF.

This chain connects TRBV14 to TRBJ2-7; D not certain. The CDR3 has 12 residues. CDR1 is SGHDN and CDR2 is FVKESK in the germline V gene. Deletions cut 3 bases from V and 1 base from J, with 4 bases between. The chain's CDR3 is CASSHPSYEQYF. CDR3 bases: TGTGCCAGCAGCCACCCTTCCTACGAGCAGTACTTC.

V gene TRBV27 combines with J gene TRBJ1-5, with 10 bases aligning to TRBD1. Germline assignment: CDR1 MNHEY and CDR2 SMNVEV (reference sequence). The CDR3 has 15 amino acids. The V gene end was trimmed by 6 bases and the J gene end by 5 bases; junction bases not matched to a gene: 7. CDR3 region: CASSSDRGRDQPQHF. In nucleotides, the CDR3 is TGTGCCAGCAGCTCCGACAGGGGGCGCGATCAGCCCCAGCATTTT.

The genes are TRBV2 and TRBJ1-4, with a weak D call TRBD1 (6 bases). Germline assignment: CDR1 SNHLY and CDR2 FYNNEI. Trimming shortened V by 6 bases and J by 2 bases, and 10 bases separated the two germline ends. This CDR3 has 14 amino acids. The CDR3 loop reads CASSAGATNEKLFF. The DNA for the CDR3 is TGTGCCAGCAGCGCAGGGGCTACTAATGAAAAACTGTTTTTT. Together with reference TRBV2 and TRBJ1-4, the CDR3 gives the full variable domain: EPEVTQTPSHQVTQMGQEVILRCVPISNHLYFYWYRQILGQKVEFLVSFYNNEISEKSEIFDDQFSVERPDGSNFTLKIRSTKLEDSAMYFCASSAGATNEKLFFGSGTQLSVL.

V and J are TRBV7-2 and TRBJ1-3, with D maybe TRBD1 (6 bases). The length of the CDR3 is 13 residues. Per germline, CDR1 SGHTA and CDR2 FQGNSA. V shed 7 bases and J shed 4 bases, with 11 bases lying between them. CDR3 in DNA: TGTGCCAGCACAGGGGAAAGCGGAAACACCATATATTTT. Its translation is CASTGESGNTIYF.

The chain's CDR3 is CASSNWTSGVYEQYF. CDR3 in DNA: TGTGCCAGTAGCAACTGGACTAGCGGGGTCTACGAGCAGTACTTC. The chain links TRBV19 to TRBJ2-7, with TRBD2 matching 12 bases. The ends lost 6 bases at V and 3 bases at J; junction bases unmatched: 6. Germline-derived CDR1 and CDR2 are LNHDA and SQIVND (reference sequence). This CDR3 is built from 15 residues.

The V gene is TRBV4-2, the J gene TRBJ2-2, with 8 bases lining up with TRBD2. Germline CDR1 is LGHNA and CDR2 is YNFKEQ. CDR3 length equals 14 residues. V lost 10 bases, J lost 3 bases, and 7 bases stayed unmatched. In DNA form, the CDR3 reads TGTGCCACTTCGGGGGGGACTGACACCGGGGAGCTGTTTTTT. Translated, it gives CATSGGTDTGELFF.

This clone turned up a few times. The gene calls are TRBV13 and TRBJ1-5; no firm D call. Trimming removed 3 bases from V and 4 bases from J, with 4 bases in between. Germline V CDR1 and CDR2: PRHDT, FYEKMQ (reference sequence). The CDR3 is 12 residues long. Here the CDR3 DNA reads TGTGCCAGCAGCTTCCTAAATCAGCCCCAGCATTTT. Amino acid sequence: CASSFLNQPQHF.

The genes are TRBV4-1 and TRBJ2-7; TRBD1 agrees at 9 bases. CDR1 MGHRA and CDR2 YSYEKL come from the germline V gene. V lost 1 base and J lost 5; bases outside the gene matches: 6. There are 15 residues in the CDR3. CDR3 amino acids: CASSQVNRGPNEQYF. CDR3 DNA sequence: TGCGCCAGCAGCCAAGTTAACAGGGGGCCTAACGAGCAGTACTTC.

The chain has TRBV5-4 and TRBJ2-7; D possibly corresponds to TRBD1 (5 bases). V was clipped by 0 bases and J by 5 bases, with 12 bases between them. Germline CDR1 is SGHNT and CDR2 is YYREEE (reference sequence). The CDR3 runs to 14 residues. CDR3 sequence (DNA): TGTGCCAGCAGCTTGGGCCAGGGTGGCCACGAGCAGTACTTC. This encodes CASSLGQGGHEQYF.